These 20 T cell receptor beta chains were all obtained from the same sample, sequenced in a study of memory CD4+ T cells and cytomegalovirus serostatus. Only in-frame clones appear in the TCRdb table, and some are missing; sequencing was by immunoSEQ multiplex PCR. This sample carries about 73,000 clones, around 80% of them seen once, and the ten largest clones take around 2.6%. The sort gate was single viable CD3+CD4+CD8-CD45RO+ cells for memory CD4+ T cells. Source material: memory CD4+ T cells from blood. The receptor source for this set is an adult in good health and CMV-seropositive.

V gene TRBV30 combines with J gene TRBJ1-3, with D possibly being TRBD1 (6 bases). The V end was cut by 4 bases, the J end by 7 bases, with 17 bases between. The CDR3 consists of 14 residues. Germline loops: CDR1 GTSNPN, CDR2 SVGIG (reference sequence). CDR3 amino acids: CAWILGGYRNTIYF. CDR3 DNA sequence: TGTGCCTGGATCCTAGGGGGGTATCGGAACACCATATATTTT. Looking up the rest from reference TRBV30 and TRBJ1-3 gives the full variable domain: SQTIHQWPATLVQPVGSPLSLECTVEGTSNPNLYWYRQAAGRGLQLLFYSVGIGQISSEVPQNLSASRPQDRQFILSSKKLLLSDSGFYLCAWILGGYRNTIYFGEGSWLTVV.

The rearrangement joins TRBV9 to TRBJ2-2, with 11 bases aligning to TRBD2. Germline CDR1 and CDR2: SGDLS and YYNGEE. Trimming removed 0 bases from V and 7 bases from J; junction bases left unmatched: 8. The CDR3 loop spans 17 amino acids. CDR3 DNA: TGTGCCAGCAGCGTAGAGGCTAGCGGGAGGCTTGGCGGGGAGCTGTTTTTT. This gives the protein CASSVEASGRLGGELFF.

The genes are TRBV6-5 and TRBJ2-7; a possible D gene is TRBD2 (5 bases). Trimming removed 0 bases at V and 6 bases at J, with 9 bases between. Germline V gives CDR1 MNHEY, CDR2 SVGAGI. The CDR3 spans 13 residues. The CDR3 DNA follows: TGTGCCAGCAGTTACTCGACCGGGGTCGAGCAGTACTTC. This encodes CASSYSTGVEQYF.

The chain employs TRBV18 and TRBJ1-1; TRBD1 matches at 7 bases. J lost 9 bases, V lost 5 bases, and 6 bases had no gene match. CDR1 and CDR2 (germline): KGHSH, LQKENI. This CDR3 region has 12 residues. The DNA of the CDR3 is TGTGCCAGCTCATCGGACAGGCTGAAAGCTTTCTTT. This translates into CASSSDRLKAFF.

In this sample, this clone turned up a few times. V gene TRBV2 combines with J gene TRBJ1-5; 7 bases match TRBD1. The germline V gene has CDR1 SNHLY and CDR2 FYNNEI. With V trimmed by 4 bases and J by 6 bases, 3 bases remained unmatched. The CDR3 runs to 13 residues. The CDR3 coding sequence is TGTGCCAGCAGTGCCCGGACAGGTCAGCCCCAGCATTTT. Translation gives CASSARTGQPQHF.

The chain links TRBV11-3 to TRBJ2-7; 9 nucleotides match TRBD1. This CDR3 has 16 residues. Germline V gene sequence: CDR1 SGHNT, CDR2 YENEEA. V dropped 5 bases and J dropped 3; count of bases not matched to a gene: 11. The chain's CDR3 is CASSPRLGQGIYEQYV. CDR3 DNA sequence: TGTGCCAGCAGCCCGCGATTGGGACAGGGAATCTACGAGCAGTACGTC.

V gene TRBV7-9 combines with J gene TRBJ2-1, with TRBD2 matching 8 bases. The ends lost 8 bases at V and 8 bases at J; junction bases unmatched: 11. The CDR3 is 14 amino acids. Per germline, CDR1 SEHNR and CDR2 FQNEAQ (reference sequence). The CDR3 loop is CASAWVAGPDEQFF. CDR3 in DNA: TGTGCCAGCGCCTGGGTAGCGGGACCCGATGAGCAGTTCTTC.

The chain combines TRBV7-9 with TRBJ1-3, with a possible D match to TRBD1 (5 bases). Germline-derived CDR1 and CDR2 are SEHNR and FQNEAQ (reference sequence). The CDR3 sequence is 15 residues long. V gave up 3 bases and J gave up 2 bases, with 11 bases separating them. The CDR3 nucleotides read TGTGCCAGCAGCTTGATGACAGTGACTGGAAACACCATATATTTT. Translated, it gives CASSLMTVTGNTIYF.

This chain uses TRBV9 with TRBJ1-4; D perhaps matches TRBD1 (5 bases). V was trimmed by 4 bases and J by 8 bases, leaving 12 bases between them. The germline V gene encodes CDR1 SGDLS and CDR2 YYNGEE. CDR3 size: 13 residues. The CDR3 is CASSMGPREKLFF. The CDR3, as DNA: TGTGCCAGCAGCATGGGACCTCGGGAAAAACTGTTTTTT.

The chain recombines TRBV6-5 with TRBJ2-3; a weak D match, TRBD2 (6 bases). Trimming stripped 5 bases from V and 4 bases from J, with 13 bases between. CDR3 length: 14 amino acids. CDR1 and CDR2 from the germline V gene are MNHEY and SVGAGI. The CDR3 sequence: CASSPWEAADTQYF. The CDR3, as DNA: TGTGCCAGCAGTCCCTGGGAGGCGGCAGATACGCAGTATTTT.

This clone was detected only a few times. The V call is TRBV2, the J call TRBJ1-4, with D uncertain. CDR3 length: 13 residues. The germline gives CDR1 SNHLY, CDR2 FYNNEI. V lost 8 bases and J 11 bases, leaving 18 bases between the germline ends. The CDR3 DNA reads as TGTGCCAGCGTCATGGTGCAACCGGGGAAACTGTTTTTT. Translation: CASVMVQPGKLFF.

The chain is built from TRBV5-1 and TRBJ1-2; 8 bases are shared with TRBD1. This CDR3 has 16 residues. Losses at the gene ends were 2 bases for V and 2 bases for J; bases not matched to a gene: 8. Per the germline V gene, CDR1 is SGHRS and CDR2 is YFSETQ. The chain's CDR3 is CASSLIGQGGNYGYTF. CDR3 in DNA: TGCGCCAGCAGCTTAATCGGACAGGGAGGAAACTATGGCTACACCTTC.

The chain combines TRBV25-1 with TRBJ2-2; D may be TRBD1 (6 bases). Trimming took 3 bases from V and 0 from J, leaving 17 bases between them. The CDR3 runs 18 residues. Germline V lookup: CDR1 MGHDK, CDR2 SYGVNS. In DNA, the CDR3 is TGTGCCAGCAGTGAGCCCTTTGGGACACCGTCGAACACCGGGGAGCTGTTTTTT. Translating gives CASSEPFGTPSNTGELFF.

This chain uses TRBV6-6 with TRBJ2-1; D unresolved. CDR1 is MNHNY, CDR2 SVGAGI, per germline (reference sequence). This CDR3 has 13 residues. Trimming cost V 2 bases and J 5 bases, with 7 bases left between them. The CDR3 spells CASSYAGNNEQFF. DNA for the CDR3: TGTGCCAGCAGTTACGCTGGGAACAATGAGCAGTTCTTC.

The V and J genes are TRBV10-2 and TRBJ2-7; D is possibly TRBD1 or TRBD2 (6 bases each). V dropped 7 bases and J dropped 4 bases, with 23 bases sitting between them. CDR1 and CDR2 from the germline V gene are WSHSY and SAAADI. The CDR3 totals 16 residues. CDR3 residues: CASKQRGAEGVYEQYV. The CDR3 nucleotides read TGCGCCAGCAAGCAGAGGGGGGCAGAAGGGGTATACGAGCAGTACGTC.

This clone was found once. The chain has TRBV28 and TRBJ2-1; the match to TRBD2 covers 8 bases. Germline CDR1 MDHEN, CDR2 SYDVKM. The V and J ends lost 7 bases and 0 bases, in that order; junction bases with no gene match: 11. This CDR3 is 17 amino acids long. The CDR3 region is CASNTGGPRSSYNEQFF. The CDR3 region has the DNA TGTGCCAGCAATACGGGGGGGCCACGCAGCTCCTACAATGAGCAGTTCTTC.

The chain joins TRBV30 to TRBJ2-7; tentatively, D is TRBD1 (6 bases). Trimming took off 3 bases at V and 0 bases at J, with 12 bases between the two ends. Per the germline V gene, CDR1 is GTSNPN and CDR2 is SVGIG (reference sequence). The CDR3 contains 14 residues. The CDR3 nucleotides are TGTGCCTGGAGCGGGACAAAATCCTCCTACGAGCAGTACGTC. Its translation: CAWSGTKSSYEQYV.

The chain is built from TRBV6-6 and TRBJ1-1, with 8 bases identical to TRBD1. With V trimmed by 4 bases and J by 4 bases, 8 bases remained unmatched. CDR3 length: 15 residues. The germline CDR1 and CDR2 sequences are MNHNY and SVGAGI (reference sequence). The CDR3 sequence is CASSSQGARGTEAFF. Written as DNA, the CDR3 is TGTGCCAGCAGTTCCCAGGGGGCACGAGGCACTGAAGCTTTCTTT.

The sample holds one count of this clone. The J gene is TRBJ2-1, the V gene TRBV4-1, with a weak D call TRBD2 (7 bases). Germline CDR1 MGHRA, CDR2 YSYEKL. This CDR3 is built from 13 residues. V lost 3 bases to trimming and J lost 10 bases, with 13 bases between them. In DNA, the CDR3 is TGCGCCAGCAGCCAGGGGCCGGGGGGCGAGCAGTTCTTC. Translated, it gives CASSQGPGGEQFF.

The chain joins TRBV19 to TRBJ2-1; TRBD1 or TRBD2 may be the D gene (6 bases each). The CDR3 consists of 15 residues. V lost 5 bases and J 0 bases, leaving 11 bases between the germline ends. CDR1 LNHDA and CDR2 SQIVND come from the germline V gene (reference sequence). DNA of the CDR3: TGTGCCAGTAGTCCGGGGGACAACTCCTACAATGAGCAGTTCTTC. Amino acid sequence: CASSPGDNSYNEQFF.